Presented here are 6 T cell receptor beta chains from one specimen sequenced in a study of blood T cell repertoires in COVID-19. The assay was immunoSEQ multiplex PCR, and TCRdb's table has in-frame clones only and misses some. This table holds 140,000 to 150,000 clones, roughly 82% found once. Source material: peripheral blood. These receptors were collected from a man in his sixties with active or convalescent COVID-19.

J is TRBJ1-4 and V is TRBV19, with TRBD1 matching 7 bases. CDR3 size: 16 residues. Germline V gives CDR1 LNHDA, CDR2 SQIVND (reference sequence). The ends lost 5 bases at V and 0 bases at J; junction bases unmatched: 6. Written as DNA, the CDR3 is TGTGCCAGTAGTTCTACCGGGACAGCAACTAATGAAAAACTGTTTTTT. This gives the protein CASSSTGTATNEKLFF.

For the CDR3, the DNA is TGCGCCAGCAGCTCGACTACTACGAACACCGGGGAGCTGTTTTTT. Translation gives CASSSTTTNTGELFF. V and J are TRBV5-1 and TRBJ2-2; maybe TRBD2 (5 bases). This CDR3 is built from 15 residues. Trimming removed 3 bases from V and 0 bases from J, with 9 bases in between. Germline CDR1 SGHRS, CDR2 YFSETQ.

The CDR3 loop is CASSLRVANYGYTF. CDR3 sequence (DNA): TGTGCCAGCAGCCTCAGGGTGGCTAACTATGGCTACACCTTC. J is TRBJ1-2 and V is TRBV3-1 (or the pseudogene TRBV3-2), with D possibly matching TRBD1 (5 bases). CDR3 size: 14 residues. Germline V lookup: CDR1 LGHDT, CDR2 YNNKEL (reference sequence). Trimming shortened V by 4 bases and J by 0 bases, and 9 bases separated the two germline ends.

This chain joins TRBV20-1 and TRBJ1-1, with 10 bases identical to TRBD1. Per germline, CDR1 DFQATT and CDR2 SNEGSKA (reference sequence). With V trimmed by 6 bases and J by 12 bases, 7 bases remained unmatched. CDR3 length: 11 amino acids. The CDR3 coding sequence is TGCAGTGCAATGGGACAGGGGTTAACTTTCTTT. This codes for CSAMGQGLTFF.

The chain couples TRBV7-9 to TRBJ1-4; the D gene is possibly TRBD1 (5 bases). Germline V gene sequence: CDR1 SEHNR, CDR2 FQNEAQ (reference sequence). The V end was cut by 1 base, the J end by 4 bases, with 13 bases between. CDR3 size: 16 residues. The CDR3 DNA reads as TGTGCCAGCAGCTTAGAAGCGGGACGGGGTAATGAAAAACTGTTTTTT. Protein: CASSLEAGRGNEKLFF. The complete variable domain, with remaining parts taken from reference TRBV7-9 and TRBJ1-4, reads DTGVSQNPRHKITKRGQNVTFRCDPISEHNRLYWYRQTLGQGPEFLTYFQNEAQLEKSRLLSDRFSAERPKGSFSTLEIQRTEQGDSAMYLCASSLEAGRGNEKLFFGSGTQLSVL.

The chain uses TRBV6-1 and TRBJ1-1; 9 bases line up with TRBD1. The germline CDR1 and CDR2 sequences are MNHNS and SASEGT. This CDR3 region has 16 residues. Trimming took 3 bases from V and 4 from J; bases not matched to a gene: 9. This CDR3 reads CASSDPLQGASTEAFF. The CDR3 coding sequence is TGTGCCAGCAGTGACCCCTTACAGGGGGCGAGCACTGAAGCTTTCTTT.